Listed here are 27 T cell receptor beta chains from one sample, sequenced in a study of T cells generated in artificial thymic organoids. Semi-nested PCR with reverse primers in the TRAC or TRBC constant regions amplified each chain separately. TCRdb passed the 5' RACE reads through MiXCR, listing each CDR3 protein once. Among 5,600 or so distinct CDR3 sequences, roughly a third were seen once, and the ten largest hold about 2.4%. The sequenced sample consisted of naive CD8+ T cells from blood. Subset indicated: CD3+TCRalphabeta+CD8SP T cells; for blood, CD45RO-CCR7+ naive CD8+ T cells. These TCRs come from a human donor who gave cord blood stem cells for thymic organoid culture, a cardiac surgery patient who gave postnatal thymus, or a blood donor (not recorded which).

V and J are TRBV9 and TRBJ2-1; 11 bases fit TRBD2. This CDR3 spans 16 amino acids. Germline V gene data show CDR1 as SGDLS and CDR2 as YYNGEE. The ends lost 3 bases at V and 0 bases at J; junction bases unmatched: 2. The CDR3 region is CASSATSGSSYNEQFF. CDR3 nucleotide sequence: TGTGCCAGCAGCGCAACTAGCGGGAGCTCCTACAATGAGCAGTTCTTC.

This chain connects TRBV6-6 to TRBJ2-1; D remains ambiguous. This CDR3 comprises 14 residues. Germline V lookup: CDR1 MNHNY, CDR2 SVGAGI (reference sequence). V was shortened by 6 bases and J by 7 bases, with 16 bases between the two germline ends. CDR3 amino acids: CASSPGRAGNEQFF. CDR3 DNA sequence: TGTGCCAGCAGCCCCGGACGGGCCGGTAATGAGCAGTTCTTC.

To note about this clonotype: This sequence may be a read error, since a much larger clone differs from it by one base. CDR3 in DNA: TGTGCCAGCAGTTGGGGAAGCACGAACACTGAAGCTTTCTTT. Amino acid sequence: CASSWGSTNTEAFF. This sequence joins TRBV25-1 and TRBJ1-1; no reliable D call. V gave up 5 bases and J gave up 1 base, with 11 bases separating them. The CDR3 contains 14 residues. CDR1 MGHDK and CDR2 SYGVNS come from the germline V gene.

By sample fraction, this clonotype is medium-sized. This sequence joins TRBV2 and TRBJ2-1; D is uncertain. The germline CDR1 and CDR2 sequences are SNHLY and FYNNEI. This CDR3 spans 12 amino acids. The V gene lost 4 bases and the J gene lost 4 bases, with 5 bases spanning the gap. The CDR3, as DNA: TGTGCCAGCAGTGGGCAGTACAATGAGCAGTTCTTC. Translating gives CASSGQYNEQFF.

The genes are TRBV15 and TRBJ1-3; D gene unclear. Germline CDR1 LNHNV, CDR2 YYDKDF (reference sequence). The CDR3 consists of 15 residues. Trimming took 0 bases from V and 1 from J, leaving 7 bases between them. CDR3 in DNA: TGTGCCACCAGCAGAGATGCGGAGTCTGGAAACACCATATATTTT. This encodes CATSRDAESGNTIYF.

Turning to this clonotype: A read error is possible here, since a much larger clone lies one base away. V and J are TRBV29-1 and TRBJ1-5; perhaps TRBD1 as D (5 bases). The germline V gene has CDR1 SQVTM and CDR2 ANQGSEA. This CDR3 comprises 13 residues. CDR3 nucleotides: TGCAACGTTGAAGATGGCTCGGGGCGCTCGGAGCATTTT. It translates to CNVEDGSGRSEHF.

By sample share, this clonotype is medium-sized (0.01 to 0.1%). The chain employs TRBV7-2 and TRBJ2-7; D is undetermined. The CDR3 loop spans 15 amino acids. V was clipped by 4 bases and J by 1 base, with 14 bases between them. Germline CDR1 is SGHTA and CDR2 is FQGNSA. The CDR3 reads CASSSDGFESYEQYF. In nucleotides, the CDR3 is TGTGCCAGCAGCTCCGACGGCTTCGAGTCCTACGAGCAGTACTTC. Full variable domain (remainder filled in from reference TRBV7-2 and TRBJ2-7): GAGVSQSPSNKVTEKGKDVELRCDPISGHTALYWYRQSLGQGLEFLIYFQGNSAPDKSGLPSDRFSAERTGGSVSTLTIQRTQQEDSAVYLCASSSDGFESYEQYFGPGTRLTVT.

This clonotype ranks as medium-sized (0.01 to 0.1%). The gene calls are TRBV4-1 and TRBJ2-2; no clear D. CDR1 and CDR2 from the germline V gene are MGHRA and YSYEKL. Trimming pared 3 bases from V and 3 bases from J, leaving 5 bases between. This CDR3 comprises 13 residues. The CDR3 here is CASSQGYTGELFF. The CDR3 coding sequence is TGCGCCAGCAGCCAGGGGTACACCGGGGAGCTGTTTTTT.

This clonotype occurred once. V gene TRBV12-3 or TRBV12-4 combines with J gene TRBJ2-1, with D perhaps TRBD1 (6 bases). Trimming stripped 1 base from V and 7 bases from J, with 8 bases between. The CDR3 loop spans 13 amino acids. In DNA form, the CDR3 reads TGTGCCAGCAGTTTAGGGACAGAAAATGAGCAGTTCTTC. As protein: CASSLGTENEQFF.

J is TRBJ2-2 and V is TRBV12-3 or TRBV12-4; possibly TRBD1 for D (5 bases). The V end lost 1 base, the J end lost 1 base, and 10 bases lay between the germline ends. This CDR3 comprises 16 residues. The CDR3 DNA reads as TGTGCCAGCAGTTTAGGGACAAATGAGAACACCGGGGAGCTGTTTTTT. Its translation is CASSLGTNENTGELFF.

The rearrangement links TRBV9 to TRBJ2-7; D is unresolved. CDR3 size: 17 residues. Looked up from germline, CDR1 is SGDLS and CDR2 is YYNGEE. V was trimmed by 0 bases and J by 5 bases, leaving 21 bases between them. The CDR3 DNA follows: TGTGCCAGCAGCGTAGCACCCGGTTGGGATCCGACCCACGAGCAGTACTTC. As protein: CASSVAPGWDPTHEQYF.

V gene TRBV27 combines with J gene TRBJ2-1; 8 bases fit TRBD1. The germline V gene has CDR1 MNHEY and CDR2 SMNVEV (reference sequence). J gave up 7 bases and V 2 bases, and 7 bases lay outside the gene matches. The CDR3 runs 15 residues. CDR3 nucleotide sequence: TGTGCCAGCAGTTTAGGCAGGGGGCGCCCGAATGAGCAGTTCTTC. Protein sequence: CASSLGRGRPNEQFF.

The chain couples TRBV28 to TRBJ2-5; TRBD2 matches 7 bases. The CDR3 totals 17 residues. Per the germline V gene, CDR1 is MDHEN and CDR2 is SYDVKM. The ends lost 3 bases at V and 4 bases at J; junction bases unmatched: 14. CDR3 bases: TGTGCCAGCAGTTTGGGGCTGTCTGCGGGAGCAGGAGAGACCCAGTACTTC. This sequence encodes CASSLGLSAGAGETQYF.

This clonotype appeared a few times. CDR3 residues: CASSYRMNPGNEQFF. CDR3 DNA sequence: TGTGCCAGCAGCTATAGGATGAACCCCGGGAATGAGCAGTTCTTC. J is TRBJ2-1 and V is TRBV6-2 or TRBV6-3; no definite D call. The CDR3 is 15 amino acids. With 6 bases removed from V and 7 bases from J, the gap between germline ends came to 19 bases. In germline, CDR1 is MNHEY, CDR2 SVGEGT.

The chain is built from TRBV28 and TRBJ2-1; D is undetermined. Germline V gene lookup returns CDR1 MDHEN and CDR2 SYDVKM. The CDR3 extends over 8 amino acids. Trimming removed 8 bases from V and 15 bases from J, with 8 bases in between. CDR3 nucleotides: TGTGCCAGCGGTGCTTGGTTCTTC. Translating gives CASGAWFF.

By sample fraction, this clonotype is medium-sized. The genes are TRBV6-5 and TRBJ1-2, with 7 bases matching TRBD1. V shed 2 bases and J 4 bases; nucleotides not matched to a gene: 1. Germline V CDR1 and CDR2: MNHEY, SVGAGI. The CDR3 runs to 13 residues. The DNA of the CDR3 is TGTGCCAGCAGTTACAGGGACAGCTATGGCTACACCTTC. The encoded protein is CASSYRDSYGYTF.

In this sample, this clonotype is medium-sized. The rearrangement uses TRBV7-2 and TRBJ2-1, with a possible D match to TRBD2 (6 bases). V gave up 3 bases and J gave up 2 bases, with 8 bases separating them. The CDR3 covers 14 residues. Germline values: CDR1 SGHTA, CDR2 FQGNSA. CDR3 DNA: TGTGCCAGCAGCTTGGCGGGGCCCTACAATGAGCAGTTCTTC. Its translation: CASSLAGPYNEQFF.

This clonotype ranks as medium-sized. The chain joins TRBV7-9 to TRBJ2-2; 12 bases agree with TRBD2. The CDR3 sequence is 20 residues long. CDR1 is SEHNR and CDR2 is FQNEAQ in the germline V gene (reference sequence). V trimming: 2 bases; J trimming: 0 bases; junction bases outside the gene matches: 10. This chain's CDR3 is CASSLLAGGPTPANTGELFF. The DNA for the CDR3 is TGTGCCAGCAGCTTACTAGCGGGGGGGCCGACCCCCGCGAACACCGGGGAGCTGTTTTTT.

The J gene is TRBJ2-5, the V gene TRBV7-2, with D possibly being TRBD2 (5 bases). Germline CDR1 and CDR2: SGHTA and FQGNSA. This CDR3 has 13 amino acids. Trimming shortened V by 1 base and J by 5 bases, and 8 bases separated the two germline ends. The CDR3: CASSLGGPETQYF. CDR3 nucleotides: TGTGCCAGCAGCTTAGGAGGGCCGGAGACCCAGTACTTC.

In this sample, this clonotype is medium-sized. The V and J genes are TRBV7-9 and TRBJ2-7; D gene ambiguous. V was shortened by 1 base and J by 2 bases, with 18 bases between the two germline ends. This CDR3 is built from 17 residues. Germline assignment: CDR1 SEHNR and CDR2 FQNEAQ (reference sequence). CDR3 region: CASSLGVIGSSTYEQYF. In nucleotides, the CDR3 is TGTGCCAGCAGCTTAGGTGTAATCGGCAGTTCCACCTACGAGCAGTACTTC.

In its sample, this clonotype was seen once. This chain joins TRBV29-1 and TRBJ2-1; D call uncertain. The length of the CDR3 is 10 residues. The V end lost 2 bases, the J end lost 5 bases, and 1 base lay between the germline ends. Germline CDR1 and CDR2: SQVTM and ANQGSEA. The CDR3 nucleotides are TGCAGCGTTGAACACAATGAGCAGTTCTTC. It translates to CSVEHNEQFF.

Only a few counts were recorded for this clonotype. The CDR3 spells CASSPGTYSGANVLTF. The CDR3 nucleotides read TGTGCCAGCAGTCCAGGGACGTACTCTGGGGCCAACGTCCTGACTTTC. The genes are TRBV4-2 and TRBJ2-6; D is perhaps TRBD1 or TRBD2 (5 bases each). CDR1 and CDR2 (germline): LGHNA, YNFKEQ. The CDR3 extends over 16 amino acids. The germline V and J ends were trimmed by 6 bases and 0 bases, with 12 bases remaining between them.

In this sample, this clonotype is medium-sized (0.01 to 0.1%). The chain combines TRBV30 with TRBJ2-7; D remains unclear. Germline lookup yields CDR1 GTSNPN and CDR2 SVGIG (reference sequence). The V end lost 0 bases, the J end lost 1 base, and 7 bases lay between the germline ends. CDR3 length equals 13 residues. The CDR3 protein is CAWSVADSYEQYF. The CDR3 nucleotides are TGTGCCTGGAGTGTGGCAGATTCCTACGAGCAGTACTTC.

This clonotype was observed a few times. This CDR3 reads CASSQGKGLAVAGNEQFF. The DNA for the CDR3 is TGCGCCAGCAGCCAAGGTAAAGGACTAGCGGTGGCGGGGAATGAGCAGTTCTTC. The rearrangement uses TRBV4-1 and TRBJ2-1; 10 bases agree with TRBD2. Germline CDR1 and CDR2: MGHRA and YSYEKL. Trimming at V came to 1 base and at J to 7 bases, leaving 13 bases not matched to a gene. CDR3 size: 18 residues.

This clonotype was counted a few times. This sequence joins TRBV7-9 and TRBJ2-3; D unclear. The CDR3 runs to 16 residues. V lost 3 bases and J lost 4, with 17 bases in between. Germline assignment: CDR1 SEHNR and CDR2 FQNEAQ (reference sequence). CDR3: CASSFLYREASDTQYF. The CDR3 DNA follows: TGTGCCAGCAGCTTTCTCTATAGGGAAGCGTCAGATACGCAGTATTTT.

This clonotype is medium-sized within its sample. The chain couples TRBV4-1 to TRBJ2-7, with 7 nucleotides matching TRBD2. Germline V gene data show CDR1 as MGHRA and CDR2 as YSYEKL. J was trimmed by 0 bases and V by 1 base; bases with no gene match: 3. The CDR3 has 15 amino acids. This CDR3 reads CASSQGPGGSYEQYF. The CDR3 nucleotides read TGCGCCAGCAGCCAAGGTCCGGGAGGCTCCTACGAGCAGTACTTC.

This clonotype was detected a few times. This chain connects TRBV7-9 to TRBJ2-3; D is unclear. Per the germline V gene, CDR1 is SEHNR and CDR2 is FQNEAQ (reference sequence). The CDR3 length is 12 residues. V shed 5 bases and J shed 3 bases, with 6 bases lying between them. The DNA of the CDR3 is TGTGCCAGCAGCCTATCTACAGATACGCAGTATTTT. It is translated as CASSLSTDTQYF.